A selection of T cell receptor beta chains follows, all from one sample in a study of blood T cells in healthy people across ages. Using its own MiXCR run on the 5' RACE reads, TCRdb lists one record per CDR3 protein. The repertoire has about 1,000,000 distinct CDR3 sequences, under 45% of them found once; the top ten carry approximately 20%. Sequencing was done on a sample of blood. The origin of the receptors is a woman aged 55-70 years in good health. The CDR3 runs from the conserved cysteine through the conserved F or W.

V	J	CDR3
TRBV4-1	TRBJ1-1	CASSQKGGTPWNTEAFF
TRBV6-5	TRBJ2-3	CASSYSASGSVGTQYF
TRBV28	TRBJ2-1	CASSPLGGPSYNEQFF
TRBV2	TRBJ2-7	CASILSYEQYF
TRBV11-2	TRBJ2-1	CASSLWDIRGSSYKEQFF
TRBV29-1	TRBJ2-1	CSVGGLVYREQFF
TRBV29-1	TRBJ1-5	CSVVEGAGSNQPQHF
TRBV20-1	TRBJ2-6	CSARDEGRPGANVLTF
TRBV6-2/TRBV6-3	TRBJ2-3	CASRRSGGGDTQYF
TRBV20-1	TRBJ2-1	CSATTGSDSYNEQFF
TRBV20-1	TRBJ1-1	CSARADRNPVAFF
TRBV5-1	TRBJ1-1	CASSVTALGVNTEAFF
TRBV3-1	TRBJ2-1	CASSQTALHNEQFF
TRBV15	TRBJ2-5	CATSSAGVEETQYF
TRBV27	TRBJ2-3	CASSSDGTSGGDTQYF
TRBV28	TRBJ1-6	CASSPRDRGFNSPLHF
TRBV4-1	TRBJ1-2	CASSEQGASGYTF
TRBV6-2/TRBV6-3	TRBJ2-7	CASSYTRAGVYEQYF
TRBV25-1	TRBJ1-6	CASSNRDRDLVAPLHF
TRBV4-2	TRBJ2-7	CASSQDQASWTNEQYF
TRBV6-2/TRBV6-3	TRBJ2-7	CASSSKYNEQYF
TRBV3-1	TRBJ2-7	CASSWTSGRRYEQYF
TRBV20-1	TRBJ2-7	CSARPGTGDPPQYF
TRBV6-5	TRBJ2-3	CASSRWGSTTDTQYF
TRBV29-1	TRBJ2-1	CSVDGQFF
TRBV5-1	TRBJ2-7	CASSEGQANSYEQYF
TRBV28	TRBJ2-7	CASSFTGDSRGGYEQYF
TRBV10-3	TRBJ2-7	CAIGRDPSSYELYF
TRBV7-9	TRBJ2-7	CASRGGEYEQYF
TRBV29-1	TRBJ2-4	CSVVSRSGQYF
TRBV27	TRBJ2-5	CASSPRVGFLETQYF
TRBV10-3	TRBJ2-7	CAISERLLSSYEQYF
TRBV30	TRBJ2-7	CAWGTAPSSYEQYF
TRBV7-9	TRBJ1-4	CASSPRESHEKLFF
TRBV7-2	TRBJ2-7	CASRATGTGAREQYF
TRBV28	TRBJ1-5	CASSLLRSNQPQHF
TRBV28	TRBJ2-5	CTSQQETQYF
TRBV9	NA	CASRRGVAGTAYNEQYF
TRBV5-5	TRBJ2-1	CASSSGLAGPSYNEQFF
TRBV7-9	TRBJ2-1	CASSLARTSYNEQFF